This T cell receptor beta chain was identified in a study of beta chain features in type 1 diabetes. The study, taken as a whole, reports: PCR could preferentially amplify shorter templates, alike in patients and controls.

Sequencing targeted expressed TCRB transcripts, as all isolated RNA had been reverse transcribed. Profiled with immunoSEQ multiplex PCR; TCRdb holds only in-frame clones, not every one. Of some 200,000 clones in the sample, 11% were seen once. All of the sorted populations showed purity greater than 95%. This clone was observed a handful of times. Its antigen is undetermined. A far larger clone is only one base removed, so a read error is likely. V was shortened by 3 bases and J by 7 bases, with 11 bases between the two germline ends. Germline loops: CDR1 SGDLS, CDR2 YYNGEE. The CDR3 totals 13 residues.

Sequenced input: central memory CD4+ T cells from blood. The chain links TRBV9 to TRBJ2-1; a possible D gene is TRBD1 (6 bases). The receptor comes from a man aged 18-30 years in good health. The chain's CDR3 is CASSGQRGNEQFF. CDR3 sequence (DNA): TGTGCCAGCAGCGGCCAAAGGGGGAATGAGCAGTTCTTC.